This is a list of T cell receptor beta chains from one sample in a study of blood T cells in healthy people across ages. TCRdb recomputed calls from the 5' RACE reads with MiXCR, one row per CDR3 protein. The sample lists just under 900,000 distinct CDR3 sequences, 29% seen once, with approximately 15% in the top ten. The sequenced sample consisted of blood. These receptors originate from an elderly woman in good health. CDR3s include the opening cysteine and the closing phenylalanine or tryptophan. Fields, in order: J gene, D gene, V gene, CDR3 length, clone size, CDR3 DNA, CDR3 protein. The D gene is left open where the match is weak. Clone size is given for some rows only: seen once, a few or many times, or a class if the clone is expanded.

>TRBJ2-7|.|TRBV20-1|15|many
TGCAGTGCTAGAGATGCCGGGGAATTGACCTACGAGCAGTACTTC
CSARDAGELTYEQYF
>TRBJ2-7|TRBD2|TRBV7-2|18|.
TGTGCCAGCAGCTTGACTAGCGGGGGGACCGGGGGCTCCTACGAGCAGTACTTC
CASSLTSGGTGGSYEQYF
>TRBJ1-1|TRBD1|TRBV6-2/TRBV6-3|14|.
TGTGCCAGCAGTCACGGGACAGGGGTAACTGAAGCTTTCTTT
CASSHGTGVTEAFF
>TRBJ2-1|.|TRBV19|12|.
TGTGCCACCAGGGGGGGGGAAACTGAGCAGTTCTTC
CATRGGETEQFF
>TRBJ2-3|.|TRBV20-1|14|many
TGCAGTGCTAGGGCCGGGGGAAACACAGATACGCAGTATTTT
CSARAGGNTDTQYF
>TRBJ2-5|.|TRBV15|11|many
TGTGCCACCAGAGTTCGGGAGACCCAGTACTTC
CATRVRETQYF
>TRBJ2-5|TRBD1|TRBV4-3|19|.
TGCGCCAGCAGCCAAGACCCCCGGGGCGGGACAGGGCGAAACAATGAGCAGTACTTC
CASSQDPRGGTGRNNEQYF
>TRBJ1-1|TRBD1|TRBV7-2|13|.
TGTGCCAGCAGCTCACCCAGGGGGAGGGTAGCTTTCTTT
CASSSPRGRVAFF
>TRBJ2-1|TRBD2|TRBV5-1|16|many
TGCGCCAGCAGCCTCACGGCGGGGGGGGCTGGCAATGAGCAGTTCTTC
CASSLTAGGAGNEQFF
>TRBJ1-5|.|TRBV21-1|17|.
TGTGCCAGCAGTCCTAGGGGACAGGGCACCTTCGGATGGCCCCAGCATTTT
CASSPRGQGTFGWPQHF
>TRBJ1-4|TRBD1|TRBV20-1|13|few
TGCAGTGCTAGGATGGGGACAGGTGAAAAACTGTTTTTT
CSARMGTGEKLFF
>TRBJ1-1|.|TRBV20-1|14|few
TGCAGTGCCTCGGGGGGGCCAATGAACACTGAAGCTTTCTTT
CSASGGPMNTEAFF
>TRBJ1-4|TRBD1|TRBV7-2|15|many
TGTGCCAGCAGCTTAGGGAGGGGGCGGCGTGAAAAACTGTTTTTT
CASSLGRGRREKLFF
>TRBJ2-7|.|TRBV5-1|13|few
TGCGCCAGCAGCTTTGGGGGCCCCCCCCTTACGTACTTC
CASSFGGPPLTYF
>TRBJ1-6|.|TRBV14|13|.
TGTGCCTGCAGCGGGCGGATAAATTCACCCCTCCACTTT
CACSGRINSPLHF
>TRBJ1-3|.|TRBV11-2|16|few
TGTGCCAGCAGCTACCCTGGGGGACCCAGTCGAAACACCATATATTTT
CASSYPGGPSRNTIYF
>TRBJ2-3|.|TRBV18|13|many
TGTGCCAGCTCAGAGGTACCGGGAAGGGCGCAGTATTTT
CASSEVPGRAQYF
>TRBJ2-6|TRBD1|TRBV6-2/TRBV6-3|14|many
TGTGCCAGCAGAACAGGGGGCCCGGCCAACGTCCTGACTTTC
CASRTGGPANVLTF
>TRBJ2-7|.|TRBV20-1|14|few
TGCAGTGCAAGAACTACCGGGACACCCTACGAGCAGTACTTC
CSARTTGTPYEQYF
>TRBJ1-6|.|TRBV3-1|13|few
TGTGCCAGCAGCCAAGGGAATCGGTCACCCCTCCACTTT
CASSQGNRSPLHF
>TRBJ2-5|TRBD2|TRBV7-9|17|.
TGTACCAGCAGCTCGACCGGGACTAGCGGGGGCCAAGAGACCCAGTACTTC
CTSSSTGTSGGQETQYF
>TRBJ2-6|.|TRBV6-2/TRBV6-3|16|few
TGTGCCAGCAGCGACATTGAGGGGTACGGGGCCAACGTCCTGACTTTC
CASSDIEGYGANVLTF
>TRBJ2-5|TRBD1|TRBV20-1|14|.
TGCAGTGCCGCCGGGACAGGGGGCGGCGAGACCCAGTACTTC
CSAAGTGGGETQYF
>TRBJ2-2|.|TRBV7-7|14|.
TGTGCCAACGGGGGTAGCCTGAACACCGGGGAGCTGTTTTTT
CANGGSLNTGELFF
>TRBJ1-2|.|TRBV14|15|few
TGTGCCAGCAGCCAAGTCGGGGCTTTTAACTATGGCTACACCTTC
CASSQVGAFNYGYTF
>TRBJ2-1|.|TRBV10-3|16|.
TGTGCCATCAGGGCCTTGACAGTTAGGGGGGACAATGAGCAGTTCTTC
CAIRALTVRGDNEQFF
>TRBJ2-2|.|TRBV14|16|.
TGTGCCAGCAGCCCTTTGGGACACCGAGGGACCGGGGAGCTGTTTTTT
CASSPLGHRGTGELFF
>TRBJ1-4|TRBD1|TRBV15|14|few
TGTGCCACCAGCAGAGGGGGGACAGGTGAAAAACTGTTTTTT
CATSRGGTGEKLFF
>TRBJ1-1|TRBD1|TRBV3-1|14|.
TGTGCCAGCAGCAACCGACAGGGAGGCACTGAAGCTTTCTTT
CASSNRQGGTEAFF